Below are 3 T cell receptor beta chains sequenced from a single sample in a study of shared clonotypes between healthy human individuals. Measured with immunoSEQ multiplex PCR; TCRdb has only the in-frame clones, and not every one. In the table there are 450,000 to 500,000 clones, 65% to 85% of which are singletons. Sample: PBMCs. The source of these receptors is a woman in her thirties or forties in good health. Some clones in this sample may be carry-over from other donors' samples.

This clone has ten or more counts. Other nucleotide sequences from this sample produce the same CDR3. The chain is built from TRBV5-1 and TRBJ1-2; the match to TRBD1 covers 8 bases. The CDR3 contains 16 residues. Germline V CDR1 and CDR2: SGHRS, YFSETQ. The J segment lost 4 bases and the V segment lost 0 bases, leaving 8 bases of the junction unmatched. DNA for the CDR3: TGCGCCAGCAGCTTGGCCGAAGGACAGGGTGGCTATGGCTACACCTTC. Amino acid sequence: CASSLAEGQGGYGYTF.

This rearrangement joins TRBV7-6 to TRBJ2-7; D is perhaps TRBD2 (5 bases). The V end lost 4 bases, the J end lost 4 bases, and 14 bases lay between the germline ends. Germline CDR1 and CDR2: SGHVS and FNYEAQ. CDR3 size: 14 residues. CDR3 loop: CASSSWTGLYEQYF. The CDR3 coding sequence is TGTGCCAGCAGCTCATGGACTGGTCTGTACGAGCAGTACTTC.

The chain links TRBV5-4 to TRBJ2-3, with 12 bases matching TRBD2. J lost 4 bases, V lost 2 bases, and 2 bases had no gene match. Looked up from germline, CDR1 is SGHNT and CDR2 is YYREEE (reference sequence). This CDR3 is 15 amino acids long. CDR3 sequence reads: CASSFTSGRSDTQYF. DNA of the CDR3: TGTGCCAGCAGCTTTACTAGCGGGAGGTCAGATACGCAGTATTTT.